The clone carrying this TCR beta chain was seen just once. As yet, its antigen is unknown. Busulfan-fludarabine conditioning, marrow transplant, and cyclophosphamide on days +3 and +4 were administered. This sample is part of a study of T cells after posttransplantation cyclophosphamide. Study results and limitations: Recipient CMV seropositivity and CMV reactivation strongly tracked TRB clonality. Blood and skin or GI T cell repertoires showed limited TRB overlap.

The ends were cut back, 7 bases at V and 1 base at J, with 10 bases in the middle. The length of the CDR3 is 12 residues. Germline values: CDR1 SQVTM, CDR2 ANQGSEA. Sequenced by immunoSEQ multiplex PCR; TCRdb stores in-frame clones only, minus some. This table has 15,000 to 20,000 clones, around 87% appearing once. Source: PBMCs, taken after allogeneic stem cell transplant with posttransplant cyclophosphamide. This clonotype was sampled from a female patient in her 40s who received an allogeneic stem cell transplant from a related donor, was CMV-positive, and had no GVHD. The graft donor may be the source of some T cells. The chain employs TRBV29-1 and TRBJ2-5; D uncertain. The CDR3 DNA is TGCAGCGGAGCTCTAGGCCAAGAGACCCAGTACTTC. Protein sequence: CSGALGQETQYF.